A single TCR beta chain is shown here with its context. Germline CDR1 and CDR2: MGHDK and SYGVNS. The CDR3 spans 15 residues. With 2 bases removed from V and 6 bases from J, the gap between germline ends came to 13 bases. Per the study methods: Reference gene primer amplification yielded estimated nucleated cell counts. Only in-frame clones appear in the TCRdb table, and some are missing; sequencing was by immunoSEQ multiplex PCR. That table supplies the V and J calls and clone size; D and trimming were determined from the DNA. The table shows 360,000 or so clones, with under 85% occurring only once. The data were obtained in a study of blood T cell repertoires in COVID-19. The wider study: Samples came from the United States, Italy and Spain, spanning acute and convalescent COVID-19. Sources were T cells, B-cell-depleted T cells, or PBMCs; the material itself was cDNA or gDNA.

Individuals drawn from 20 to 25 US areas were about 18 to 90 years old. The chain joins TRBV25-1 to TRBJ1-4; D gene ambiguous. The origin of this receptor is a woman between 50 and 59 years old who had recovered from COVID-19. The sample taken for sequencing was PBMCs or T cells enriched from blood (not recorded which). The CDR3 DNA reads as TGTGCCAGCAGTGAAATTGGCGGGCCGGATGAAAAACTGTTTTTT. Translation gives CASSEIGGPDEKLFF.